This TCR beta chain was documented in a study of Ad26.COV2.S vaccination and SARS-CoV-2 variants. About the research overall: Donor participated within the Ad26.COV2.S arm of the COV1001 trial. Once or twice, 56 days apart, Ad26.COV2.S was delivered intramuscularly.

With regard to this clone: Its target is unknown.

Data came from immunoSEQ multiplex PCR; TCRdb stores just in-frame clones and leaves some out. The table lists about 330,000 clones, about 90% of them singletons. Regarding treatment: around 19 received Ad26.COV2.S at low or high dose, single or two shots; roughly 5 received placebo; per-sample allocation not given. Sampling happened 63 days after the first vaccine or placebo injection. Expression of Wuhan-strain SARS-CoV-2 spike came from the Ad26 vector that formed the vaccine. General observations from the study: Those who received the vaccine showed greater spike-specific TCR breadth than those given placebo.

This TCR was recovered from a person between 18 and 59 years old who received the Ad26.COV2.S COVID-19 vaccine or a placebo. The starting material was peripheral blood, obtained in a trial of Ad26.COV2.S vaccine versus placebo.

The CDR3 protein is CASGWDRVGLVSPLHF. The DNA for the CDR3 is TGTGCTAGTGGTTGGGACAGGGTCGGATTAGTATCACCCCTCCACTTT. The chain carries TRBV12-5 and TRBJ1-6; 9 positions agree with TRBD1. This CDR3 has 16 residues. Germline CDR1 LGHNT, CDR2 FRNRAP. The V gene end was trimmed by 4 bases and the J gene end by 10 bases; junction bases not matched to a gene: 11.